This T cell receptor (beta chain) emerged from a study of radiotherapy plus CTLA-4 blockade in lung cancer. Study-wide background: Disease control was seen in approximately 29% of patients, objective responses in roughly 17%.

V was cut by 3 bases and J by 4 bases, with 14 bases left in between. Germline CDR1 is SGDLS and CDR2 is YYNGEE. CDR3 length: 15 residues. Profiling relied on immunoSEQ multiplex PCR, and the TCRdb table lists in-frame clones only, not all of them. This sample yields about 80,000 clones, of which about 86% are seen a single time; more than 2% belongs to the top ten. Treatment of patients with chemo-refractory metastatic non-small-cell lung cancer consisted of focal radiation plus CTLA-4 blockade with ipilimumab. Study findings and constraints: Blood saw expansion of tumor-derived TCR clones after radiotherapy plus ipilimumab.

Notes on this clone: Its antigen is currently unknown.

This TCR came from a human donor with non-small cell lung cancer who had a partial response to radiotherapy plus ipilimumab. The V and J genes are TRBV9 and TRBJ1-3; TRBD1 might be the D (6 bases). The sequences come from peripheral blood, collected from a patient treated with radiotherapy plus ipilimumab. The CDR3 protein is CASSALQGTGNTIYF. The DNA of the CDR3 is TGTGCCAGCAGCGCCCTTCAGGGGACGGGAAACACCATATATTTT. Based on the CDR3 plus reference TRBV9 and TRBJ1-3, the full variable domain is DSGVTQTPKHLITATGQRVTLRCSPRSGDLSVYWYQQSLDQGLQFLIQYYNGEERAKGNILERFSAQQFPDLHSELNLSSLELGDSALYFCASSALQGTGNTIYFGEGSWLTVV.